Here is one T cell receptor beta chain with its context. The CDR3 consists of 15 residues. V was clipped by 0 bases and J by 5 bases, with 14 bases between them. The V gene's germline CDR1 is LNHNV and CDR2 YYDKDF (reference sequence). These data are taken from a study of T cell changes during pregnancy in multiple sclerosis. Clones were sequenced by immunoSEQ multiplex PCR, and TCRdb holds only the in-frame ones, with some missing. This repertoire shows more than 35,000 clones, roughly nine tenths found once; its top ten account for 0.7% to 1%. The chain is built from TRBV15 and TRBJ2-7, with D unresolved. Sequencing was performed on CD4+ T cells from peripheral blood mononuclear cells, taken in the third trimester of pregnancy. This clonotype originated in a female donor with multiple sclerosis, enrolled in a pregnancy study. In DNA form, the CDR3 reads TGTGCCACCAGCAGAGATGGTTCAGAAGTCCACGAGCAGTACTTC. Its translation: CATSRDGSEVHEQYF.